This TCR beta chain comes out of a study of blood T cell repertoires in COVID-19 (dated by TCRdb to the early 2020s). General notes on the study: Samples from collaborators originated in the United States, Italy and Spain and spanned both the acute and convalescent phases of COVID-19. The material from the prospective study consisted of cDNA or gDNA derived from T cells, B-cell-depleted T cells, or PBMCs. The sample metadata nearly always contained a de-identified subject ID, COVID-19 status, age in years and sex. Where available, HLA class I and class II types were taken from metadata supplied by the sample provider and were not determined by assay-based typing. The repertoires were made available in a free public database intended to serve as a resource for research on the immune response to SARS-CoV-2. Samples were obtained from the ongoing ImmuneRACE study (first 160 participants) and from about 1,300 subjects provided by 6 global collaborators. Subjects who had been exposed to COVID-19, were actively infected with it, or had recovered from it provided the deeply sampled blood TCRbeta repertoires that made up the dataset. Broad study findings and their caveats: Clinical and demographic metadata were provided uncurated, with the amount varying by source and participant.

The germline V and J ends show losses of 0 bases and 2 bases respectively, and no gene match explains 5 bases of the junction. The germline V gene encodes CDR1 SGHRS and CDR2 YFSETQ. From its cysteine to its phenylalanine, the CDR3 spans 17 amino acids. Just the 51-base CDR3 DNA is kept, in frame starting at base 1. TCRbeta CDR3 regions were amplified from genomic DNA using the immunoSEQ Assay, a bias-controlled multiplex PCR. On the authors' methods: The number of nucleated cells in each sample was estimated from the amplification of reference gene primers within the assay. Sequence reads were collapsed and filtered to measure the absolute abundance of every unique TCRbeta CDR3 rearrangement. For each sample, productive Simpson clonality was calculated as the square root of Simpson's diversity index across productive rearrangements. TCRdb mirrors the immuneACCESS table, restricted to in-frame sequences. Some clones are absent from its copies; in checked studies, under half trace to an unresolved V gene, and the reason for the others is unknown. The D gene and trimming were derived from the DNA, and the V and J assignments and clone size from that table. Within this sample are just over 250,000 clones, with around 87% of them counted one time only. The ten largest clones represent over 2% of the sample.

The collaborating institutions used their own protocols to collect whole blood in K2EDTA tubes. Collaborator samples were shipped for TCRbeta analysis as frozen whole blood, isolated PBMCs, or DNA extracted from either sample type. Details on this clone: It lacks a known antigen. No base quality values were provided; no much bigger clone lies one nucleotide off.

The TCR sequence derives from a woman aged 45-65 years with acute or convalescent COVID-19. The sample consisted of peripheral blood. This sequence uses TRBV5-1 and TRBJ2-7, with TRBD2 matching 13 junction bases. CDR3 reads: CASSLGLAGGGTYEQYF. The nucleotides are TGCGCCAGCAGCTTGGGACTAGCGGGAGGAGGAACCTACGAGCAGTACTTC.